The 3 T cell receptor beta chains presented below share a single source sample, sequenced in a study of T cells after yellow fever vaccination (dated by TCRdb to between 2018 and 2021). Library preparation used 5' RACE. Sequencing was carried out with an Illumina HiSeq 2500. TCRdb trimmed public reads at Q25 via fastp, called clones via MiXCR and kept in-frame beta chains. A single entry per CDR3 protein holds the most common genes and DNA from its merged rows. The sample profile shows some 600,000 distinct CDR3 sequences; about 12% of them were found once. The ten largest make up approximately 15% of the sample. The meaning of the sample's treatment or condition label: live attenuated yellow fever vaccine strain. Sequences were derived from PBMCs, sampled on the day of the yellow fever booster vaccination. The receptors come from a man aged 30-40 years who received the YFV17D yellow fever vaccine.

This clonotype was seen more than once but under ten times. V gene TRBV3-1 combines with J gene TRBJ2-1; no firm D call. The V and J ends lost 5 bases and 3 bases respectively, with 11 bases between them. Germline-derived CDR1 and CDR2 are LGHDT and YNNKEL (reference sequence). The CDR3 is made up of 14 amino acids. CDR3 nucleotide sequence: TGTGCCAGCAGCTGGCGGCGGATCTACAATGAGCAGTTCTTC. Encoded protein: CASSWRRIYNEQFF.

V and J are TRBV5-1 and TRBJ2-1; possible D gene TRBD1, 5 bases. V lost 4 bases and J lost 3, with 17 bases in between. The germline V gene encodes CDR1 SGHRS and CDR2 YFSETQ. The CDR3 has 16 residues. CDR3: CASSRSQVGVYNEQFF. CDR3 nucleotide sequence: TGCGCCAGCAGCCGGTCACAGGTTGGGGTCTACAATGAGCAGTTCTTC.

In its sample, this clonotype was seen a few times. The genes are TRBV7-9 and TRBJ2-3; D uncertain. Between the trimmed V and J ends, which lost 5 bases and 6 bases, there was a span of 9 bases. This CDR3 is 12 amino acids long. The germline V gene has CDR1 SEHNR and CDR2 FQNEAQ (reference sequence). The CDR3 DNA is TGTGCCAGCAGCGGAGCTAGGGATACGCAGTATTTT. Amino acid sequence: CASSGARDTQYF.